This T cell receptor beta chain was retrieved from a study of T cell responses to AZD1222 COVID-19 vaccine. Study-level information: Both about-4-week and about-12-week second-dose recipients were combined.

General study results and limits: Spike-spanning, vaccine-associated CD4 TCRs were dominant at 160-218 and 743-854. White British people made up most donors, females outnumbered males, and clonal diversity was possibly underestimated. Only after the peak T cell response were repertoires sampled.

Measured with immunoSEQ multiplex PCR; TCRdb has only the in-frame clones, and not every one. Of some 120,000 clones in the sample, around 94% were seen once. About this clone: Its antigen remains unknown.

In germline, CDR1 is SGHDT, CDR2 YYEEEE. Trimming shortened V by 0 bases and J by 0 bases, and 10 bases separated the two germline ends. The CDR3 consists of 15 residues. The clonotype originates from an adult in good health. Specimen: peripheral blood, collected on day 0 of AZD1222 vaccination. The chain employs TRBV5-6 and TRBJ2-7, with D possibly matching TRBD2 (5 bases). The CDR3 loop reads CASSLGRRSSYEQYF. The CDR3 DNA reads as TGTGCCAGCAGCTTGGGGCGGAGGAGCTCCTACGAGCAGTACTTC.